Shown below are 27 T cell receptor beta chains from a single sample sequenced in a study of blood T cell repertoires in COVID-19. The method was immunoSEQ multiplex PCR; TCRdb's version includes in-frame clones alone and lacks a portion of them. The data hold 70,000 to 95,000 clones, with roughly 80% observed a single time. The sample taken for sequencing was peripheral blood. Receptors originate from a woman aged 60 to 75 with acute or convalescent COVID-19.

The CDR3 sequence: CAARGLTEAFF. DNA for the CDR3: TGTGCCGCCAGGGGGCTCACTGAAGCTTTCTTT. The chain employs TRBV28 and TRBJ1-1; 8 nucleotides align to TRBD1. The CDR3 sequence is 11 residues long. V shed 11 bases, J shed 4 bases, and the junction held 3 bases outside the gene matches. The V gene's germline CDR1 is MDHEN and CDR2 SYDVKM. The whole variable domain, filled in from reference TRBV28 and TRBJ1-1, reads DVKVTQSSRYLVKRTGEKVFLECVQDMDHENMFWYRQDPGLGLRLIYFSYDVKMKEKGDIPEGYSVSREKKERFSLILESASTNQTSMYLCAARGLTEAFFGQGTRLTVV.

The V call is TRBV15, the J call TRBJ1-4; 7 nucleotides line up with TRBD1. This CDR3 comprises 14 residues. Unmatched junction bases numbered 7, after V lost 5 bases and J lost 7 bases. Germline-derived CDR1 and CDR2 are LNHNV and YYDKDF (reference sequence). The CDR3 protein is CATSPTGSFEKLFF. DNA of the CDR3: TGTGCCACCAGCCCGACAGGGAGCTTTGAAAAACTGTTTTTT.

The chain uses TRBV19 and TRBJ2-2; 12 bases are a match to TRBD2. Germline assignment: CDR1 LNHDA and CDR2 SQIVND (reference sequence). J was trimmed by 3 bases and V by 4 bases; bases with no gene match: 3. The CDR3 contains 16 residues. CDR3 amino acids: CASSTGTSGYTGELFF. In nucleotides, the CDR3 is TGTGCCAGTAGTACTGGGACTAGCGGGTACACCGGGGAGCTGTTTTTT.

Written as DNA, the CDR3 is TGTGCCAGCAAGCGGGACAGGGACAACGGACAGCCCCAGCATTTT. The encoded protein is CASKRDRDNGQPQHF. This chain uses TRBV6-5 with TRBJ1-5; 9 bases are a match to TRBD1. The CDR3 extends over 15 amino acids. With V trimmed by 7 bases and J by 7 bases, 11 bases remained unmatched. The germline gives CDR1 MNHEY, CDR2 SVGAGI.

The chain links TRBV4-2 to TRBJ1-4; D is unclear. V lost 0 bases to trimming and J lost 3 bases, with 11 bases between them. The CDR3 consists of 16 residues. CDR1 LGHNA and CDR2 YNFKEQ come from the germline V gene. CDR3 residues: CASSQEAGIPNEKLFF. CDR3 coding DNA: TGTGCCAGCAGCCAAGAGGCGGGGATTCCTAATGAAAAACTGTTTTTT.

V is TRBV3-1 (or the pseudogene TRBV3-2) and J is TRBJ2-7, with TRBD2 matching over 9 bases. The CDR3 is made up of 15 amino acids. Germline loops: CDR1 LGHDT, CDR2 YNNKEL (reference sequence). Trimming cost V 2 bases and J 2 bases; bases outside gene matches: 4. CDR3 region: CASSQPASGAYEQYF. CDR3 nucleotide sequence: TGTGCCAGCAGCCAACCGGCTAGCGGGGCCTACGAGCAGTACTTC.

In its sample, this clone was seen once. V and J are TRBV27 and TRBJ1-3; no firm D call. Trimming stripped 4 bases from V and 1 base from J, with 8 bases between. The CDR3 has 14 residues. CDR1 MNHEY and CDR2 SMNVEV come from the germline V gene (reference sequence). The CDR3: CASSSPGSGNTIYF. The CDR3 DNA reads as TGTGCCAGCAGTTCTCCGGGGTCTGGAAACACCATATATTTT.

The chain combines TRBV28 with TRBJ2-6; 10 nucleotides line up with TRBD1. The CDR3 has 16 residues. Trimming took 5 bases from V and 4 from J; bases not matched to a gene: 5. In germline, CDR1 is MDHEN, CDR2 SYDVKM. The CDR3 region is CASSRQGARGANVLTF. The CDR3 DNA reads as TGTGCCAGCAGTAGACAGGGGGCGCGCGGGGCCAACGTCCTGACTTTC.

The V and J genes are TRBV27 and TRBJ1-4, with D possibly being TRBD1 (5 bases). The CDR3 sequence is 15 residues long. Per the germline V gene, CDR1 is MNHEY and CDR2 is SMNVEV (reference sequence). V lost 3 bases, J lost 3 bases, and 11 bases lay in between. DNA of the CDR3: TGTGCCAGCAGTTTGGGGGGGAGTCCTAATGAAAAACTGTTTTTT. It specifies CASSLGGSPNEKLFF. Full variable domain (outside the CDR3, taken from reference TRBV27 and TRBJ1-4): EAQVTQNPRYLITVTGKKLTVTCSQNMNHEYMSWYRQDPGLGLRQIYYSMNVEVTDKGDVPEGYKVSRKEKRNFPLILESPSPNQTSLYFCASSLGGSPNEKLFFGSGTQLSVL.

The chain couples TRBV21-1 to TRBJ2-1; the table gives TRBD1 as D, unverified against the DNA. TRBV21-1 is recorded as a pseudogene. The CDR3 runs 16 residues. Here the CDR3 DNA reads TGTGCCAGCAGCAAAGCAGGGGCAAGACCCTACAATGAGCAGTTCTTC. Residues: CASSKAGARPYNEQFF.

The chain carries TRBV12-5 and TRBJ2-7; no definite D call. The V gene lost 3 bases and the J gene lost 0 bases, with 6 bases spanning the gap. Germline assignment: CDR1 LGHNT and CDR2 FRNRAP. This CDR3 has 13 residues. CDR3: CASGLSGSYEQYF. Here the CDR3 DNA reads TGTGCTAGTGGTTTATCCGGCTCCTACGAGCAGTACTTC.

This chain's CDR3 is CAWSGAPGGAGELFF. The CDR3 DNA reads as TGTGCCTGGAGTGGGGCCCCGGGAGGTGCCGGGGAGCTGTTTTTT. The chain combines TRBV30 with TRBJ2-2; TRBD2 agrees at 7 bases. V dropped 1 base and J dropped 6; count of bases not matched to a gene: 8. Germline CDR1 and CDR2: GTSNPN and SVGIG (reference sequence). This CDR3 spans 15 amino acids. Together with reference TRBV30 and TRBJ2-2, the CDR3 gives the full variable domain: SQTIHQWPATLVQPVGSPLSLECTVEGTSNPNLYWYRQAAGRGLQLLFYSVGIGQISSEVPQNLSASRPQDRQFILSSKKLLLSDSGFYLCAWSGAPGGAGELFFGEGSRLTVL.

CDR3 region: CSVGTGVMDYGYTF. The CDR3 coding sequence is TGCAGCGTTGGCACAGGGGTGATGGACTATGGCTACACCTTC. V and J are TRBV29-1 and TRBJ1-2; TRBD1 agrees at 7 bases. The germline V gene encodes CDR1 SQVTM and CDR2 ANQGSEA. V lost 4 bases, J lost 3 bases, and 8 bases stayed unmatched. The CDR3 runs to 14 residues.

This chain joins TRBV7-9 and TRBJ1-1; 7 bases are a match to TRBD1. The germline gives CDR1 SEHNR, CDR2 FQNEAQ (reference sequence). The V and J ends lost 0 bases and 2 bases, in that order; junction bases with no gene match: 3. The CDR3 extends over 15 amino acids. The CDR3 region has the DNA TGTGCCAGCAGCTTAGCGACAGGGACTAACACTGAAGCTTTCTTT. Its protein product is CASSLATGTNTEAFF.

This chain joins TRBV3-1 (or the pseudogene TRBV3-2) and TRBJ1-1; TRBD1 matches 8 bases. The ends lost 3 bases at V and 0 bases at J; junction bases unmatched: 3. Germline CDR1 LGHDT, CDR2 YNNKEL (reference sequence). This CDR3 is 15 amino acids long. The DNA for the CDR3 is TGTGCCAGCAGCCAGGGGACAGGATTGAACACTGAAGCTTTCTTT. This encodes CASSQGTGLNTEAFF.

This clone occurred a few times. V and J are TRBV28 and TRBJ1-4, with 10 bases fitting TRBD1. Germline CDR1 is MDHEN and CDR2 is SYDVKM. V dropped 5 bases and J dropped 7; count of bases not matched to a gene: 10. The CDR3 contains 16 residues. CDR3 residues: CASSPWPGQGSEKLFF. The CDR3 nucleotides are TGTGCCAGCAGTCCCTGGCCGGGACAGGGGAGTGAAAAACTGTTTTTT.

The chain couples TRBV19 to TRBJ2-5, with 15 bases lining up with TRBD2. From germline, CDR1 is LNHDA and CDR2 SQIVND (reference sequence). With 4 bases clipped from V and 7 bases from J, the junction kept 1 base outside the gene matches. The CDR3 consists of 14 residues. CDR3 in DNA: TGTGCCAGTAGTAGGACTAGCGGGGGGGCGACCCAGTACTTC. It translates to CASSRTSGGATQYF.

The chain combines TRBV4-2 with TRBJ2-7; 9 bases agree with TRBD1. J lost 4 bases, V lost 2 bases, and 6 bases had no gene match. Germline V gene data show CDR1 as LGHNA and CDR2 as YNFKEQ. CDR3 size: 15 residues. The CDR3 DNA reads TGTGCCAGCAGCCAAAGTGGGGGACAGGGTTACGAGCAGTACTTC. It is translated as CASSQSGGQGYEQYF.

The chain links TRBV15 to TRBJ2-6; the D gene is possibly TRBD1 (6 bases). Germline V lookup: CDR1 LNHNV, CDR2 YYDKDF (reference sequence). Trimming removed 1 base at V and 4 bases at J, with 8 bases between. The CDR3 contains 15 residues. The CDR3 spells CATSRAGAGANVLTF. CDR3 DNA: TGTGCCACCAGCAGAGCAGGGGCCGGGGCCAACGTCCTGACTTTC.

The chain employs TRBV11-2 and TRBJ1-5; 11 bases are a match to TRBD1. The trim removed 5 bases at V and 8 bases at J, leaving 5 bases unmatched. This CDR3 spans 14 amino acids. Germline loops: CDR1 SGHAT, CDR2 FQNNGV. CDR3 sequence (DNA): TGTGCCAGCAGCCGGGACAGGGGGAATGAGCCCCAGCATTTT. The encoded protein is CASSRDRGNEPQHF.

This chain uses TRBV7-9 with TRBJ2-2, with 8 bases identical to TRBD2. Germline assignment: CDR1 SEHNR and CDR2 FQNEAQ (reference sequence). This CDR3 spans 15 amino acids. The trim removed 6 bases at V and 6 bases at J, leaving 9 bases unmatched. The CDR3 protein is CASRRRTSNSGELFF. The CDR3 DNA sequence: TGTGCCAGCAGACGTCGGACTAGCAATTCCGGGGAGCTGTTTTTT.

This clone was counted a few times. V and J are TRBV28 and TRBJ1-1; TRBD1 is a possible D gene (5 bases). From germline, CDR1 is MDHEN and CDR2 SYDVKM. The CDR3 runs 15 residues. Trimming left V 4 bases short and J 0 bases short, with 12 bases between. This CDR3 is CASSSPLRVNTEAFF. The CDR3 DNA is TGTGCCAGCAGTTCCCCACTCAGGGTGAACACTGAAGCTTTCTTT. Drawing the rest from reference TRBV28 and TRBJ1-1, the complete variable domain is DVKVTQSSRYLVKRTGEKVFLECVQDMDHENMFWYRQDPGLGLRLIYFSYDVKMKEKGDIPEGYSVSREKKERFSLILESASTNQTSMYLCASSSPLRVNTEAFFGQGTRLTVV.

This clone was seen a few times. The chain carries TRBV27 and TRBJ2-7, with 12 bases fitting TRBD2. The V gene end was trimmed by 4 bases and the J gene end by 3 bases; junction bases not matched to a gene: 4. The CDR3 covers 15 residues. Germline assignment: CDR1 MNHEY and CDR2 SMNVEV (reference sequence). The CDR3 DNA reads TGTGCCAGCAGTTCCCGGACTAGCGGGAACTACGAGCAGTACTTC. Translated, it gives CASSSRTSGNYEQYF.

This clone has only one observation. V and J are TRBV2 and TRBJ1-6; 8 bases are shared with TRBD1. CDR3 length: 15 residues. Germline V gene sequence: CDR1 SNHLY, CDR2 FYNNEI. V was pared by 5 bases and J by 7 bases, with 7 bases of the junction left unmatched. CDR3 sequence: CASSLRDRSNSPLHF. CDR3 coding DNA: TGTGCCAGCAGTTTACGGGACAGGAGCAATTCACCCCTCCACTTT.

This clone was seen once. The V gene is TRBV27, the J gene TRBJ1-2, with D perhaps TRBD1 (5 bases). Germline CDR1 MNHEY, CDR2 SMNVEV (reference sequence). V was trimmed by 3 bases and J by 5 bases, leaving 13 bases between them. The CDR3 totals 14 residues. The CDR3 spells CASSFQGGKYGYTF. CDR3 sequence (DNA): TGTGCCAGCAGTTTTCAGGGAGGAAAGTATGGCTACACCTTC.

This chain joins TRBV27 and TRBJ1-1; TRBD1 matches 7 bases. Germline V gene lookup returns CDR1 MNHEY and CDR2 SMNVEV (reference sequence). The V gene end was trimmed by 10 bases and the J gene end by 6 bases; junction bases not matched to a gene: 5. The CDR3 spans 11 residues. The CDR3: CATRGGAEAFF. CDR3 DNA sequence: TGTGCCACCAGGGGGGGGGCTGAAGCTTTCTTT.

The chain is built from TRBV6-5 and TRBJ1-1; 8 positions agree with TRBD1. Losses at the gene ends were 7 bases for V and 4 bases for J; bases not matched to a gene: 5. CDR3 length: 13 amino acids. The V gene's germline CDR1 is MNHEY and CDR2 SVGAGI. CDR3 DNA: TGTGCCAGCAAAGGACAGGGTGCCACTGAAGCTTTCTTT. Its protein is CASKGQGATEAFF.